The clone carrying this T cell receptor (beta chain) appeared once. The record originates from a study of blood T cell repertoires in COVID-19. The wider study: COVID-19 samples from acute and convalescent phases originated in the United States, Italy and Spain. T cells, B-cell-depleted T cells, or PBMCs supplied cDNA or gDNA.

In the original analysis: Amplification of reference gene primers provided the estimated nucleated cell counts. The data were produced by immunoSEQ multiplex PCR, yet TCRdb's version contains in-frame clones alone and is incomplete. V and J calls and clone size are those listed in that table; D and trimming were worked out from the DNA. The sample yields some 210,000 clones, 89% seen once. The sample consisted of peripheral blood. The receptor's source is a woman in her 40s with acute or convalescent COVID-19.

DNA for the CDR3: TGTGCCAGTACCCCAACGGGCAGCCTCAGGGCTAATGAAAAACTGTTTTTT. It codes for CASTPTGSLRANEKLFF. V is TRBV19 and J is TRBJ1-4, with D possibly matching TRBD1 (5 bases). In germline, CDR1 is LNHDA, CDR2 SQIVND (reference sequence). Trimming left V 7 bases short and J 3 bases short, with 21 bases between. The CDR3 spans 17 residues.